This is a list of T cell receptor beta chains from one sample in a study of T cell repertoires in cytomegalovirus infection. MiXCR, run by TCRdb on the reads, gives a single entry per CDR3 protein. The sample gives roughly 280,000 distinct CDR3 sequences, roughly an eighth of which show up once; 8.5% to 9% is in the top ten. Sequencing used PBMCs. The receptors stem from a human donor in good health (CMV status not recorded). Some clones in this sample may be carry-over from other donors' samples. Each CDR3 is given with its conserved first and last residue. The D gene is left open where the match is weak. Not all rows give a size; the values are once, few, many and, for expanded clones, a class.

v_gene,abundance,j_gene,d_gene,CDR3nt,CDR3aa
TRBV25-1,many,TRBJ1-5,.,TGTGCCAGCAGTGATTTTCGGGGGAGCAATCAGCCCCAGCATTTT,CASSDFRGSNQPQHF
TRBV25-1,.,TRBJ2-5,.,TGTGCCAGCAGTGAATCGGGCACGGCCGGAGAGACCCAGTACTTC,CASSESGTAGETQYF
TRBV4-1,.,TRBJ2-2,TRBD2,TGCGCCAGCAGCCAAGCGAGACTAGCTGTCGGGGAGCTGTTTTTT,CASSQARLAVGELFF
TRBV7-9,many,TRBJ2-6,.,TGTGCCAGCGTTCGGGATGACTCTGGGGCCAACGTCCTGACTTTC,CASVRDDSGANVLTF
TRBV12-3/TRBV12-4,.,TRBJ2-3,.,TGTGCCAGCAGGGCAGGGGGGGGTGAAGATACGCAGTATTTT,CASRAGGGEDTQYF
TRBV19,many,TRBJ2-1,.,TGTGCCAGTAGCGAAGAAAGGACCCTCTACAATGAGCAGTTCTTC,CASSEERTLYNEQFF
TRBV20-1,few,TRBJ2-7,TRBD2,TGCAGTGCTAAAACTCTAGCGGACTACGAGCAGTACTTC,CSAKTLADYEQYF
TRBV7-3,.,TRBJ1-2,TRBD1,TGTGCCAGCAGCCCTAAGGTGACAGGGAACTACACCTTC,CASSPKVTGNYTF
TRBV5-1,many,TRBJ2-1,.,TGCGCCAGCAGCCCCGGGTTGAGGGGGGGGAATGAGCAGTTCTTC,CASSPGLRGGNEQFF
TRBV6-6,many,TRBJ2-2,.,TGTGCCAGCAGTTACTCGGGCGGGGAGCTGTTTTTT,CASSYSGGELFF
TRBV20-1,many,TRBJ2-7,TRBD1,TGCAGTGCTCAACCATCACAGGGGGCTACATACGAGCAGTACTTC,CSAQPSQGATYEQYF
TRBV6-2/TRBV6-3,few,TRBJ1-1,.,TGTGCCAGCAGTTACTCGGTCTCCCATGGCTGGAACACTGAAGCTTTCTTT,CASSYSVSHGWNTEAFF
TRBV6-2/TRBV6-3,many,TRBJ2-7,TRBD2,TGTGCCAGCAGTTTCACCCCGGGACTAGGAACCGACGAGCAGTACTTC,CASSFTPGLGTDEQYF
TRBV7-9,many,TRBJ2-7,.,TGTGCCAGCAGCTTAGAGGGGAGCCCTCCCTACGAGCAGTACTTC,CASSLEGSPPYEQYF
TRBV3-1,many,TRBJ1-1,.,TGTGCCAGCAGCCAAGAAGTGCAGCAAGAAGCTTTCTTT,CASSQEVQQEAFF
TRBV20-1,.,TRBJ2-1,.,TGCAGTGCCAAAGGGTCTAAGAGGCAGCAGTTCTTC,CSAKGSKRQQFF
TRBV20-1,.,TRBJ2-3,.,TGCAGTGCTAGAGTAACGGGGGTGGATACGCAGTATTTT,CSARVTGVDTQYF
TRBV12-3/TRBV12-4,many,TRBJ1-2,.,TGTGCCAGCAGAGGACCCACCTATGGCTACACCTTC,CASRGPTYGYTF
TRBV28,many,TRBJ2-7,TRBD1,TGTGCCAGCAGCCCCCGCCTGGGACAGGGACAATACGAGCAGTACTTC,CASSPRLGQGQYEQYF
TRBV7-9,many,TRBJ1-4,.,TGTGCCAGCAGCCTTGCCCGGACAGCGAATGAAAAACTGTTTTTT,CASSLARTANEKLFF
TRBV6-6,many,TRBJ1-3,.,TGTGCCAGCAGCCCCACGGCGCCCAACTCTGGAAACACCATATATTTT,CASSPTAPNSGNTIYF
TRBV4-3,few,TRBJ2-7,.,TGCGCCAGCAGCCAAGGGACCCAAACCTACGAGCAGTACTTC,CASSQGTQTYEQYF
TRBV28,many,TRBJ1-2,TRBD1,TGTGCCAGCAGTTCCCAAAAAGGGACAGACCCCTATGGCTACACCTTC,CASSSQKGTDPYGYTF
TRBV20-1,.,TRBJ1-1,.,TGCAGTGCTAGCCGAGCCCCCGGAACTTTCTTT,CSASRAPGTFF
TRBV7-2,many,TRBJ1-2,.,TGTGCCAGCAGCCCTAGGGGGATCGATGGCTACACCTTC,CASSPRGIDGYTF
TRBV5-4,.,TRBJ1-1,.,TGTGCCAGCAGCTTGGCCGGCAGACCGGGGGAAGCTTTCTTT,CASSLAGRPGEAFF
TRBV4-2,.,TRBJ2-2,.,TGTGCCAGCAGCCAAGTTGGGGTGAACACCGGGGAGCTGTTTTTT,CASSQVGVNTGELFF
TRBV14,.,TRBJ2-1,.,TGTGCCAGCAGCCAAGGGGGGGCGTCCTACAATGAGCAGTTCTTC,CASSQGGASYNEQFF
TRBV29-1,.,TRBJ1-2,.,TGCAGCGTTGTAGGCAGGCTAAAATTGGGCTACACCTTC,CSVVGRLKLGYTF
TRBV5-4,.,TRBJ2-1,TRBD2,TGTGCCAGCAGCCAGACTAGCGGGAGGCCCTCCTACAATGAGCAGTTCTTC,CASSQTSGRPSYNEQFF
TRBV6-6,many,TRBJ2-5,.,TGTGCCAGCAGACGAAATCTAGCGCAGAATCGAGAGACCCAGTACTTC,CASRRNLAQNRETQYF
TRBV25-1,many,TRBJ2-2,TRBD1,TGTGCCAGCAGTGCCGGGACAGGGGACACCGGGGAGCTGTTTTTT,CASSAGTGDTGELFF
TRBV29-1,.,TRBJ1-5,.,TGCAGCGTTTCGCAGGGCATTAGCAATCAGCCCCAGCATTTT,CSVSQGISNQPQHF
TRBV6-2/TRBV6-3,many,TRBJ1-5,TRBD1,TGTGCCAGCAGCCCACAGGGGGCAAGTCAGCCCCAGCATTTT,CASSPQGASQPQHF
TRBV29-1,few,TRBJ2-7,.,TGCAGCGTTGAGGTTGCAACAGGGTTTTACGAGCAGTACTTC,CSVEVATGFYEQYF
TRBV6-6,.,TRBJ2-7,.,TGTGCCAGCAGTGACGGAGCACGCCACGAGCAGTACTTC,CASSDGARHEQYF
TRBV4-1,many,TRBJ2-5,.,TGCGCCAGCAGCCAGGGCCTTACCAGAGAAGAGACCCAGTACTTC,CASSQGLTREETQYF
TRBV5-4,few,TRBJ2-1,.,TGTGCCAGCAGCTTGGCTGAATCCACCTACAATGAGCAGTTCTTC,CASSLAESTYNEQFF